These 9 T cell receptor beta chains were sequenced from one sample in a study of blood T cells in healthy people across ages. Combining a sample-barcoded 5' primer with a J-beta primer mix, a second PCR ran for roughly 6 to 12 cycles. TCRdb called the 5' RACE reads again in MiXCR, with one record for every CDR3 protein. The data hold 1,800,000 or so distinct CDR3 sequences, with approximately 40% observed a single time. Input material: blood. All receptors come from a human donor in good health.

This sequence joins TRBV20-1 and TRBJ1-5; TRBD1 is a possible D gene (6 bases). Per germline, CDR1 DFQATT and CDR2 SNEGSKA (reference sequence). This CDR3 is 13 amino acids long. V was cut by 6 bases and J by 6 bases, with 15 bases left in between. The CDR3 spells CSAKPVQGQPQHF. CDR3 in DNA: TGCAGTGCCAAACCCGTACAGGGTCAGCCCCAGCATTTT.

This chain links TRBV13 with TRBJ1-1; 7 nucleotides align to TRBD1. Germline V gene data show CDR1 as PRHDT and CDR2 as FYEKMQ (reference sequence). V shed 3 bases, J shed 4 bases, and the junction held 8 bases outside the gene matches. The CDR3 spans 15 residues. CDR3 bases: TGTGCCAGCAGCTTGGACGGGACAGAACCCACTGAAGCTTTCTTT. It codes for CASSLDGTEPTEAFF.

This clonotype turned up a few times. The gene calls are TRBV29-1 and TRBJ2-7; 8 positions match TRBD1. V lost 6 bases to trimming and J lost 2 bases; unmatched junction nucleotides: 9. The CDR3 has 14 residues. CDR1 SQVTM and CDR2 ANQGSEA come from the germline V gene. The CDR3 coding sequence is TGCAGCGTCCAAGCCGGGACAGGAGCCTACGAGCAGTACTTC. This codes for CSVQAGTGAYEQYF.

This chain connects TRBV6-6 to TRBJ1-6; TRBD1 agrees at 9 bases. The germline V gene has CDR1 MNHNY and CDR2 SVGAGI (reference sequence). V gave up 5 bases and J gave up 13 bases; unmatched junction bases: 18. The CDR3 consists of 17 residues. The CDR3 loop is CASSTTGQGPGDAPLHF. The CDR3 DNA follows: TGTGCCAGCAGTACAACGGGACAGGGACCCGGGGATGCGCCCCTCCACTTT.

This clonotype was recorded a few times. The CDR3: CASSPTTDTYEQYF. The CDR3 DNA is TGTGCCAGCAGTCCAACGACGGATACCTACGAGCAGTACTTC. J is TRBJ2-7 and V is TRBV6-5; D gene unclear. The CDR3 runs 14 residues. The germline V and J ends were trimmed by 5 bases and 2 bases, with 13 bases remaining between them. The V gene's germline CDR1 is MNHEY and CDR2 SVGAGI.

This clonotype was observed a few times. This chain links TRBV4-3 with TRBJ2-7; D perhaps matches TRBD2 (6 bases). The CDR3 loop spans 14 amino acids. The V end lost 4 bases, the J end lost 5 bases, and 15 bases lay between the germline ends. Germline V gene data show CDR1 as LGHNA and CDR2 as YSLEER. DNA for the CDR3: TGCGCCAGCAGCCTACAGCTGCGGGATGACGAGCAGTACTTC. It encodes CASSLQLRDDEQYF.

This clonotype was seen a few times. The CDR3 region is CASSLEVRHTEAFF. The CDR3, as DNA: TGTGCCAGCAGTTTAGAGGTACGGCACACTGAAGCTTTCTTT. The chain carries TRBV12-3 or TRBV12-4 and TRBJ1-1; D gene uncertain. V lost 1 base to trimming and J lost 3 bases, with 9 bases between them. The CDR3 contains 14 residues.

V usage is TRBV28 and J usage is TRBJ2-7, with TRBD2 matching over 8 bases. V dropped 4 bases and J dropped 0; count of bases not matched to a gene: 11. Germline V gene sequence: CDR1 MDHEN, CDR2 SYDVKM. The CDR3 consists of 17 residues. This chain's CDR3 is CASSSLPRGGSSYEQYF. For the CDR3, the DNA is TGTGCCAGCAGTTCCCTCCCCCGCGGGGGGAGCTCCTACGAGCAGTACTTC.

V and J are TRBV2 and TRBJ2-3; TRBD1 is a possible D gene (5 bases). Looked up from germline, CDR1 is SNHLY and CDR2 is FYNNEI. With 4 bases removed from V and 0 bases from J, the gap between germline ends came to 14 bases. The CDR3 runs 16 residues. CDR3: CASSGQIVISTDTQYF. DNA for the CDR3: TGTGCCAGCAGTGGACAGATTGTCATTAGCACAGATACGCAGTATTTT.